This paragraph covers one T cell receptor beta chain sequence. These data come from a study of CD4 and CD8 cells across lung adenocarcinoma regions. TCRdb re-derived calls from the PCR reads in MiXCR, one entry per CDR3 protein. This table holds roughly 13,000 distinct CDR3 sequences, roughly 47% found once. Localized lung adenocarcinoma, a non-small cell lung cancer, affected the donors. This clonotype originated in a male donor with lung adenocarcinoma. The CD4 and CD8 labels of this study may be unreliable. Sequences were obtained from CD4+ T cells from the center of a lung tumor.

Here the CDR3 DNA reads TGTGCCAGCAGTGATCGAAGCTCCTACGAGCAGTACTTC. Residues: CASSDRSSYEQYF. This chain uses TRBV6-1 with TRBJ2-3, with D unresolved. Gene TRBJ2-7 matches the end of the DNA better, so the J call may be wrong. The CDR3 contains 13 residues. Germline-derived CDR1 and CDR2 are MNHNS and SASEGT.